One and the same sample provided the 17 T cell receptor beta chains below, sequenced in a study of T-cell reconstitution after alpha-beta-depleted transplantation in children. Construction of the TCRbeta library involved unique molecular identifiers. TCRdb re-derived calls from the PCR reads in MiXCR, one entry per CDR3 protein. The sample has about 600,000 distinct CDR3 sequences, under 25% seen once; the top ten hold roughly 15%. Specimen: PBMCs, mostly from graft donor cells, collected 360 days after TCRalphabeta/CD19-depleted stem cell transplant. The origin of the receptors is a boy less than two years old who had a stem cell transplant for acute myeloid leukemia, so the T cells may come from the graft donor.

The V gene is TRBV5-1, the J gene TRBJ1-1; no definite D call. With 2 bases removed from V and 0 bases from J, the gap between germline ends came to 11 bases. The CDR3 length is 15 residues. Per germline, CDR1 SGHRS and CDR2 YFSETQ. CDR3 coding DNA: TGCGCCAGCAGCTTCGATCCATGGGTGAACACTGAAGCTTTCTTT. Amino acids: CASSFDPWVNTEAFF.

The sample holds many counts of this clonotype. The chain uses TRBV5-1 and TRBJ1-1; tentative D call: TRBD1 (5 bases). This CDR3 has 14 amino acids. Trimming shortened V by 5 bases and J by 0 bases, and 11 bases separated the two germline ends. Germline CDR1 reads SGHRS; CDR2 reads YFSETQ. This CDR3 reads CASRLTGLNTEAFF. The CDR3 coding sequence is TGCGCCAGCAGATTAACAGGATTGAACACTGAAGCTTTCTTT.

The V gene is TRBV12-3 or TRBV12-4, the J gene TRBJ2-5, with TRBD2 as a possible D gene (7 bases). V lost 6 bases and J lost 6, with 17 bases in between. CDR3 length: 14 amino acids. As DNA, the CDR3 is TGTGCCAGCAGGGCGCCCGGGGGGCCCAAGACCCAGTACTTC. It translates to CASRAPGGPKTQYF.

This clonotype has a handful of counts. The rearrangement joins TRBV7-6 to TRBJ1-2; possible D gene TRBD1, 5 bases. The CDR3 is 13 amino acids. CDR1 and CDR2 from the germline V gene are SGHVS and FNYEAQ. Trimming removed 5 bases from V and 2 bases from J, with 9 bases in between. The CDR3 here is CASSRGRNYGYTF. The CDR3 DNA follows: TGTGCCAGCAGCAGGGGACGGAACTATGGCTACACCTTC.

This clonotype was seen repeatedly, ten times or more. This chain connects TRBV5-1 to TRBJ1-1; D is ambiguous. This CDR3 has 14 residues. The ends were cut back, 1 base at V and 1 base at J, with 8 bases in the middle. Germline V lookup: CDR1 SGHRS, CDR2 YFSETQ. The CDR3 sequence: CASSLSGENTEAFF. The DNA for the CDR3 is TGCGCCAGCAGCTTGTCCGGGGAGAACACTGAAGCTTTCTTT.

This clonotype showed up many times. J is TRBJ2-7 and V is TRBV10-3; 9 positions match TRBD1. V was clipped by 2 bases and J by 8 bases; unmatched bases: 16. This CDR3 comprises 17 residues. The germline V gene encodes CDR1 ENHRY and CDR2 SYGVKD. The CDR3 loop is CAISEARVGTGNSKQYF. For the CDR3, the DNA is TGTGCCATCAGTGAGGCCCGAGTTGGGACAGGGAATTCTAAGCAGTACTTC.

There are many counts of this clonotype. The chain recombines TRBV20-1 with TRBJ1-1, with a weak D call TRBD1 (6 bases). This CDR3 comprises 13 residues. V was cut by 5 bases and J by 1 base, with 11 bases left in between. The germline V gene has CDR1 DFQATT and CDR2 SNEGSKA (reference sequence). CDR3: CSAPGTTNTEAFF. In nucleotides, the CDR3 is TGCAGTGCTCCCGGGACAACGAACACTGAAGCTTTCTTT.

This clonotype was picked up many times. The rearrangement joins TRBV12-3 or TRBV12-4 to TRBJ1-3; D uncertain. V gave up 3 bases and J gave up 0 bases, with 6 bases separating them. This CDR3 region has 14 residues. This chain's CDR3 is CASSFSDSGNTIYF. CDR3 sequence (DNA): TGTGCCAGCAGTTTTTCGGACTCTGGAAACACCATATATTTT.

The table lists this clonotype with many counts. The chain combines TRBV11-2 with TRBJ2-5, with a possible D match to TRBD1 (5 bases). CDR3 length: 14 residues. CDR1 SGHAT and CDR2 FQNNGV come from the germline V gene. The V end was cut by 3 bases, the J end by 2 bases, with 10 bases between. In DNA form, the CDR3 reads TGTGCCAGCAGCTTTTGGGGCGGTCAAGAGACCCAGTACTTC. It specifies CASSFWGGQETQYF. Combining the CDR3 with reference TRBV11-2 and TRBJ2-5 gives the whole variable domain EAGVAQSPRYKIIEKRQSVAFWCNPISGHATLYWYQQILGQGPKLLIQFQNNGVVDDSQLPKDRFSAERLKGVDSTLKIQPAKLEDSAVYLCASSFWGGQETQYFGPGTRLLVL.

V is TRBV28 and J is TRBJ2-7; perhaps TRBD1 as D (6 bases). V was pared by 2 bases and J by 7 bases, with 12 bases between. Germline V gene sequence: CDR1 MDHEN, CDR2 SYDVKM. This CDR3 comprises 13 residues. CDR3: CASSLGGSVEQYV. In nucleotides, the CDR3 is TGTGCCAGCAGTTTAGGGGGCTCGGTTGAGCAGTACGTC.

In DNA form, the CDR3 reads TGTGCCAGCAGCTCTGGACTAGCGGGGGGGTATGAGCAGTTCTTC. Translated, it gives CASSSGLAGGYEQFF. The chain is built from TRBV7-2 and TRBJ2-1, with TRBD2 matching 15 bases. The V gene's germline CDR1 is SGHTA and CDR2 FQGNSA. The junction had 3 bases not matched to a gene; V was cut back by 4 bases and J by 8 bases. The CDR3 is 15 residues long.

The gene calls are TRBV20-1 and TRBJ1-3, with a tentative D call TRBD1 (6 bases). V dropped 6 bases and J dropped 1 base, with 16 bases sitting between them. Looked up from germline, CDR1 is DFQATT and CDR2 is SNEGSKA (reference sequence). CDR3 length: 15 amino acids. This chain's CDR3 is CSALRGGGSGNTIYF. The CDR3 nucleotides are TGCAGTGCGCTAAGAGGGGGTGGTTCTGGAAACACCATATATTTT.

The rearrangement uses TRBV7-9 and TRBJ2-3, with 7 bases matching TRBD2. CDR1 and CDR2 from the germline V gene are SEHNR and FQNEAQ (reference sequence). This CDR3 has 16 amino acids. The ends lost 5 bases at V and 1 base at J; junction bases unmatched: 9. The CDR3 coding sequence is TGTGCCAGCAGCCTCCCGTGGCTAGCGGGCACAGATACGCAGTATTTT. Encoded protein: CASSLPWLAGTDTQYF.

This rearrangement joins TRBV20-1 to TRBJ1-6; D remains unclear. The ends were cut back, 1 base at V and 14 bases at J, with 9 bases in the middle. There are 11 residues in the CDR3. Germline assignment: CDR1 DFQATT and CDR2 SNEGSKA (reference sequence). The CDR3 region has the DNA TGCAGTGCTAGAGTCCAGAAGACCCTCCACTTT. It specifies CSARVQKTLHF.

This rearrangement joins TRBV5-1 to TRBJ2-5; D remains ambiguous. Germline V gene lookup returns CDR1 SGHRS and CDR2 YFSETQ. Deletions cut 1 base from V and 5 bases from J, with 15 bases between. This CDR3 is 15 amino acids long. The CDR3 DNA sequence: TGCGCCAGCAGCTTGACCTCCTTCGGGCCGGAGACCCAGTACTTC. Protein: CASSLTSFGPETQYF.

This clonotype appeared a few times. The chain carries TRBV12-3 or TRBV12-4 and TRBJ2-2; no definite D call. Trimming removed 3 bases from V and 4 bases from J, with 9 bases in between. This CDR3 comprises 14 residues. CDR3 nucleotides: TGTGCCAGCAGTTTGGGTTCCCCCACCGGGGAGCTGTTTTTT. This gives the protein CASSLGSPTGELFF.

The chain has TRBV2 and TRBJ2-1; D possibly corresponds to TRBD2 (6 bases). This CDR3 comprises 15 residues. Germline CDR1 is SNHLY and CDR2 is FYNNEI. Between the trimmed V and J ends, which lost 2 bases and 6 bases, there was a span of 14 bases. CDR3 DNA: TGTGCCAGCAGTGAAAGGGGTAGCGGAGTCAATGAGCAGTTCTTC. This gives the protein CASSERGSGVNEQFF.